Described below is a single TCR beta chain sequence and its context. It lacks a known antigen. Base qualities are not provided; no much larger clone lies one nucleotide away. These data are taken from a study of Ad26.COV2.S vaccination and SARS-CoV-2 variants (dated by TCRdb to 2020 to 2022). Looking at the study overall: Vaccine-arm donors came from COV1001, a multicentre, randomized, double-blind, placebo-controlled phase I-IIa trial of Ad26.COV2.S in healthy adults. Ad26.COV2.S was administered intramuscularly at a dose of 5x10^10 or 1x10^11 viral particles, either as one shot or as two shots given 56 days apart. The specificity and breadth of SARS-CoV-2-reactive T cell receptors after Ad26.COV2.S vaccination were assessed by TCRbeta repertoire sequencing. The TCR-sequenced set comprised approximately 32 samples: about 19 Ad26.COV2.S vaccine recipients, 5 placebo recipients and 8 SARS-CoV-2 convalescent individuals. Trial participants were randomized into five groups of five, in which low-dose or high-dose Ad26.COV2.S was given once or twice, or placebo was given on both occasions. Investigators remained blinded to trial group allocation during experiments and outcome assessment. Here is what the overall study found, with its caveats: Vaccine and placebo recipients had similar non-spike TCR breadth, a finding consistent with the vaccine containing only spike. According to the authors, total T cell responses may have been underestimated by the TCR breadth and depth analyses. Ad26.COV2.S recipients had higher spike-specific TCR breadth than placebo recipients (P = 0.0014). Comparing responses between vaccine doses or regimens was not something the study was powered to do. Substantial breadth of spike-specific CD8+ and CD4+ T cell responses was reported after vaccination.

There are 21 amino acids in the CDR3, from cysteine to phenylalanine inclusive. The sequence is cut down to CDR3 DNA, 63 bases in frame from base 1. V loses 2 bases at its end and J loses 7 bases; junction bases beyond the gene matches: 23. CDR1 and CDR2 are drawn from the germline V gene: MNHEY, SVGEGT. The sample's treatment or condition label, in plain terms: some 20 received Ad26.COV2.S at low or high dose, single or two shots; roughly five received placebo; per-sample allocation not given. Repertoires of vaccine and placebo recipients were sequenced from samples collected on day 63 after the first injection. In Cohort 1b, 20 to 25 adults aged 18-55 years were enrolled at a single site in Boston, USA, between 29 July and 7 August 2020. Ad26.COV2.S was a replication-incompetent adenovirus type 26 vector that expressed a prefusion-stabilized SARS-CoV-2 spike protein derived from the original Wuhan strain.

The immunoSEQ Assay was used to sequence TCRbeta CDR3 regions. After extraction, genomic DNA underwent amplification by bias-controlled multiplex PCR, followed by high-throughput sequencing. Turning to the authors' computational methods: To quantify the absolute abundance of every unique TCRbeta CDR3 region, sequences were collapsed and filtered. T cell fraction was estimated by normalization of TCRbeta template counts to usable DNA, with usable DNA being measured through amplification of reference genes present in all nucleated cells. Repertoire TCRs were annotated as SARS-CoV-2-specific when V gene, CDR3 amino acid sequence and J gene were exactly matched to a known reactive TCR set. MIRA supplied the reference SARS-CoV-2 TCR set, which was filtered for enrichment in COVID-19-positive ImmuneCODE repertoires so that public or cross-reactive TCRs were removed. Using the MIRA antigens, annotated TCRs were further analysed by specific ORF or by position within an ORF. Breadth was defined as the number of annotated unique rearrangements divided by the total number of unique productive rearrangements, and depth was defined as the summed frequency of the annotated unique rearrangements. TCR breadth was compared between groups using two-sided Wilcoxon rank-sum tests. The source is immuneACCESS, and TCRdb retained only in-frame sequences with V and J called. Part of the clones is not carried over; for the studies checked, unresolved V genes explain less than half of this, and the remainder is unexplained. Clonal size and the V and J genes are those of that table, whereas D and trimming came from the DNA. Across this sample there are under 550,000 clones, with over 75% seen only once. The top ten clones comprise 10% to 15% of the sample.

The sequences come from peripheral blood, collected in a trial of Ad26.COV2.S vaccine versus placebo. This sequence originates from a person between 18 and 59 years old who received the Ad26.COV2.S COVID-19 vaccine or a placebo. This sequence uses TRBV6-2 or TRBV6-3 and TRBJ2-1; the junction holds 10 bases that match TRBD2. The CDR3 region reads CASSYQRLAGVGEYTRNEQFF. The nucleotide sequence is TGTGCCAGCAGTTACCAGAGGCTAGCGGGAGTTGGGGAATACACTAGGAATGAGCAGTTCTTC.